The 17 T cell receptor beta chains listed next were all sequenced from one sample in a study of blood T cell repertoires in COVID-19. Method: immunoSEQ multiplex PCR; TCRdb's copy keeps in-frame clones and lacks some. The sample yields some 65,000 clones, about 86% seen once. The sequenced sample consisted of peripheral blood. The receptors stem from a man aged 40-49 years with COVID-19, enrolled during active disease.

CDR3 sequence reads: CASSTGDNYGYTF. The CDR3 region has the DNA TGTGCCAGCAGCACAGGAGATAACTATGGCTACACCTTC. The chain links TRBV5-4 to TRBJ1-2, with a possible D match to TRBD1 (5 bases). The CDR3 sequence is 13 residues long. CDR1 SGHNT and CDR2 YYREEE come from the germline V gene (reference sequence). V was cut by 4 bases and J by 1 base, with 8 bases left in between.

This chain joins TRBV3-1 (or the pseudogene TRBV3-2) and TRBJ2-3; the D gene is possibly TRBD2 (6 bases). The CDR3 contains 16 residues. Trimming removed 2 bases from V and 3 bases from J, with 15 bases in between. Germline loops: CDR1 LGHDT, CDR2 YNNKEL (reference sequence). CDR3 nucleotides: TGTGCCAGCAGCCAAACGGGACCCCGGGGGACAGATACGCAGTATTTT. Encoded protein: CASSQTGPRGTDTQYF.

This clone was recorded a few times. CDR3 loop: CASSRQVNQPQHF. Written as DNA, the CDR3 is TGTGCCAGCAGTCGACAGGTAAATCAGCCCCAGCATTTT. This chain connects TRBV6-4 to TRBJ1-5, with D possibly TRBD1 on 6 matching bases. Trimming took off 5 bases at V and 4 bases at J, with 9 bases between the two ends. There are 13 residues in the CDR3. Looked up from germline, CDR1 is MRHNA and CDR2 is SNTAGT.

This chain connects TRBV9 to TRBJ1-1; D is unresolved. V was pared by 5 bases and J by 5 bases, with 7 bases between. In germline, CDR1 is SGDLS, CDR2 YYNGEE. The CDR3 is 11 amino acids. The DNA for the CDR3 is TGTGCCAGCAGTCGCGATACTGAAGCTTTCTTT. Protein sequence: CASSRDTEAFF.

The CDR3 DNA follows: TGTGCCTGGAGTGTATCCCCCACAGGGGCTACCGGGGAGCTGTTTTTT. It translates to CAWSVSPTGATGELFF. The chain joins TRBV30 to TRBJ2-2; 7 bases line up with TRBD1. Germline CDR1 GTSNPN, CDR2 SVGIG (reference sequence). With 0 bases clipped from V and 5 bases from J, the junction kept 9 bases outside the gene matches. This CDR3 has 16 amino acids.

V usage is TRBV19 and J usage is TRBJ1-5; no reliable D call. In germline, CDR1 is LNHDA, CDR2 SQIVND (reference sequence). Deletions cut 5 bases from V and 3 bases from J, with 8 bases between. The CDR3 contains 13 residues. CDR3 protein: CASSGGVNQPQHF. CDR3 bases: TGTGCCAGTAGTGGCGGAGTCAATCAGCCCCAGCATTTT.

The V and J genes are TRBV30 and TRBJ1-2, with 10 bases fitting TRBD1. Germline V gives CDR1 GTSNPN, CDR2 SVGIG (reference sequence). Trimming took 2 bases from V and 6 from J; bases not matched to a gene: 6. The CDR3 length is 14 residues. This chain's CDR3 is CAWSPAGTGDGYTF. CDR3 coding DNA: TGTGCCTGGAGTCCAGCCGGGACAGGGGATGGCTACACCTTC.

This clone was counted only a few times. The rearrangement joins TRBV27 to TRBJ2-7; 7 bases match TRBD1. The germline gives CDR1 MNHEY, CDR2 SMNVEV (reference sequence). This CDR3 region has 16 residues. V lost 4 bases to trimming and J lost 5 bases; unmatched junction nucleotides: 14. This chain's CDR3 is CASSSIARDRRDEQYF. In DNA, the CDR3 is TGTGCCAGCAGTTCGATCGCCCGGGACAGAAGGGACGAGCAGTACTTC.

The chain uses TRBV30 and TRBJ1-6; D remains unclear. CDR1 and CDR2 from the germline V gene are GTSNPN and SVGIG (reference sequence). This CDR3 is built from 15 residues. The V end lost 3 bases, the J end lost 2 bases, and 11 bases lay between the germline ends. CDR3 amino acids: CAWSLGGAYNSPLHF. The DNA of the CDR3 is TGTGCCTGGAGCTTAGGCGGGGCCTATAATTCACCCCTCCACTTT.

This rearrangement joins TRBV6-5 to TRBJ2-5; 11 positions match TRBD2. The V gene's germline CDR1 is MNHEY and CDR2 SVGAGI. The CDR3 is 15 amino acids. V dropped 8 bases and J dropped 2; count of bases not matched to a gene: 7. CDR3 region: CASALAGGIQETQYF. CDR3 coding DNA: TGTGCCAGCGCCCTAGCGGGGGGAATACAAGAGACCCAGTACTTC.

The chain couples TRBV6-5 to TRBJ1-5; D is unclear. CDR1 MNHEY and CDR2 SVGAGI come from the germline V gene. The V and J ends lost 7 bases and 4 bases respectively, with 14 bases between them. The CDR3 length is 14 residues. CDR3 protein: CASTRAGNNQPQHF. The CDR3 nucleotides read TGTGCCAGCACCCGGGCGGGGAATAATCAGCCCCAGCATTTT.

V and J are TRBV21-1 and TRBJ1-4; TRBD1 reflects the table's D call only, with no check against the DNA. TRBV21-1 counts as a pseudogene. The CDR3 length is 15 residues. For the CDR3, the DNA is TGTGCCAGCAGCTACGAGACAGGATATAATGAAAAACTGTTTTTT. Its translation: CASSYETGYNEKLFF.

The chain links TRBV5-4 to TRBJ2-5; TRBD1 is a possible D gene (7 bases). Germline V gives CDR1 SGHNT, CDR2 YYREEE (reference sequence). Trimming took off 0 bases at V and 5 bases at J, with 14 bases between the two ends. The CDR3 loop spans 15 amino acids. The CDR3 loop reads CASSLDSGGSETQYF. For the CDR3, the DNA is TGTGCCAGCAGCTTGGATTCAGGGGGGAGCGAGACCCAGTACTTC.

The rearrangement links TRBV5-1 to TRBJ1-6; 7 bases are a match to TRBD1. The junction had 5 bases not matched to a gene; V was cut back by 4 bases and J by 4 bases. Germline values: CDR1 SGHRS, CDR2 YFSETQ. The CDR3 has 15 residues. Here the CDR3 reads CASSVRDRYNSPLHF. The CDR3 DNA reads TGCGCCAGCAGCGTCCGGGACAGATATAATTCACCCCTCCACTTT.

The count of this clone is one. V gene TRBV6-5 combines with J gene TRBJ2-6, with 9 bases aligning to TRBD1. The CDR3 consists of 14 residues. The trim removed 8 bases at V and 7 bases at J, leaving 6 bases unmatched. Germline V CDR1 and CDR2: MNHEY, SVGAGI. The CDR3 DNA reads as TGTGCCAGCTTTCGGGACAGGGACGCCAACGTCCTGACTTTC. Its protein is CASFRDRDANVLTF.

The chain uses TRBV19 and TRBJ2-1, with D possibly matching TRBD1 (6 bases). The CDR3 length is 16 residues. Germline CDR1 reads LNHDA; CDR2 reads SQIVND (reference sequence). CDR3 DNA: TGTGCTACCAAGTCCCAGGGGTACCACTCCTACAATGAGCAGTTCTTC. This sequence encodes CATKSQGYHSYNEQFF.

J is TRBJ2-7 and V is TRBV2, with no clear D. The CDR3 covers 13 residues. Germline CDR1 and CDR2: SNHLY and FYNNEI. V was clipped by 5 bases and J by 1 base, with 9 bases between them. The CDR3 coding sequence is TGTGCCAGCAGTTTTGAGCCTTCCTACGAGCAGTACTTC. Its translation is CASSFEPSYEQYF.